The 3 T cell receptor beta chains presented below share a single source sample, sequenced in a study of T-cell reconstitution after alpha-beta-depleted transplantation in children. During its preparation, the TCRbeta library received unique molecular identifiers. From the PCR reads, TCRdb called clonotypes with MiXCR, one entry per CDR3 protein. The sample carries hundreds of thousands of distinct CDR3 sequences, roughly 10% recorded once. The source material was PBMCs, sampled before TCRalphabeta/CD19-depleted stem cell transplant. The receptors originated from a child under 10 years old with inherited bone marrow failure, due to receive a stem cell transplant.

This clonotype has a count of ten or more. The V and J genes are TRBV12-3 or TRBV12-4 and TRBJ1-4, with 8 bases lining up with TRBD1. J was trimmed by 8 bases and V by 1 base; bases with no gene match: 12. The length of the CDR3 is 17 residues. The CDR3 sequence is CASSLVGDRGRSEKLFF. Written as DNA, the CDR3 is TGTGCCAGCAGTTTAGTCGGTGACAGGGGACGGAGCGAAAAACTGTTTTTT.

At least ten counts were recorded for this clonotype. This rearrangement joins TRBV24-1 to TRBJ2-3; 9 positions match TRBD2. Unmatched junction bases numbered 2, after V lost 4 bases and J lost 1 base. This CDR3 is 15 amino acids long. Per the germline V gene, CDR1 is KGHDR and CDR2 is SFDVKD. Written as DNA, the CDR3 is TGTGCCACCAGTGAGGTAGCGGGAGGCACAGATACGCAGTATTTT. It translates to CATSEVAGGTDTQYF.

The chain carries TRBV19 and TRBJ2-7, with 7 bases aligning to TRBD2. V lost 5 bases to trimming and J lost 6 bases; unmatched junction nucleotides: 13. The CDR3 extends over 15 amino acids. Germline CDR1 LNHDA, CDR2 SQIVND (reference sequence). The CDR3 DNA is TGTGCCAGTAGTTCCCGACTGGGCGGGAGTGCCGAGCAGTACTTC. It specifies CASSSRLGGSAEQYF. Looking up the rest from reference TRBV19 and TRBJ2-7 gives the full variable domain: DGGITQSPKYLFRKEGQNVTLSCEQNLNHDAMYWYRQDPGQGLRLIYYSQIVNDFQKGDIAEGYSVSREKKESFPLTVTSAQKNPTAFYLCASSSRLGGSAEQYFGPGTRLTVT.